The 31 T cell receptor beta chains presented below share a single source sample, sequenced in a study of memory B cells and T cells in multiple sclerosis. The table came from immunoSEQ multiplex PCR; TCRdb's copy has only in-frame clones and leaves some out. The sample lists around 7,600 clones, around 60% occurring once. The specimen was memory (CD45RO+) CD8+ T cells from blood. The receptors stem from a human donor with multiple sclerosis.

This sequence joins TRBV27 and TRBJ1-6; D remains unclear. Germline assignment: CDR1 MNHEY and CDR2 SMNVEV (reference sequence). The V end was cut by 3 bases, the J end by 7 bases, with 7 bases between. The CDR3 has 13 residues. CDR3 in amino acids: CASSFTINSPLHF. The CDR3 DNA sequence: TGTGCCAGCAGTTTTACAATAAATTCACCCCTCCACTTT.

On this clone itself: The sample contains more than one DNA sequence encoding this CDR3. The rearrangement joins TRBV5-4 to TRBJ1-2, with 11 bases fitting TRBD1. The CDR3 is 16 amino acids. Germline CDR1 is SGHNT and CDR2 is YYREEE (reference sequence). J lost 3 bases, V lost 2 bases, and 6 bases had no gene match. The CDR3 loop reads CASSLGGTGGDYGYTF. CDR3 nucleotides: TGTGCCAGCAGCTTAGGGGGGACAGGGGGAGACTATGGCTACACCTTC.

This clone has more than one count but fewer than ten. The CDR3 loop is CATSRENRGAYEQYF. CDR3 DNA sequence: TGTGCCACCAGCAGAGAAAACAGGGGGGCCTACGAGCAGTACTTC. The rearrangement uses TRBV15 and TRBJ2-7, with TRBD1 identical over 8 bases. After removal of 0 bases from V and 2 bases from J, the junction contained 3 bases not matched to a gene. Germline V gives CDR1 LNHNV, CDR2 YYDKDF (reference sequence). CDR3 length equals 15 residues.

The V and J genes are TRBV15 and TRBJ1-5; 7 nucleotides match TRBD1. There are 16 residues in the CDR3. Germline assignment: CDR1 LNHNV and CDR2 YYDKDF (reference sequence). The J segment lost 1 base and the V segment lost 3 bases, leaving 6 bases of the junction unmatched. The CDR3 DNA is TGTGCCACCAGCAGCGCACCACAGGGGAGCAATCAGCCCCAGCATTTT. Residues: CATSSAPQGSNQPQHF.

The genes are TRBV2 and TRBJ2-7; 12 bases align to TRBD2. This CDR3 has 16 residues. Germline trimming cut 4 bases from V and 5 bases from J; bases unmatched to any gene: 9. The germline CDR1 and CDR2 sequences are SNHLY and FYNNEI. CDR3 DNA sequence: TGTGCCAGCAGTGGGACCCGACTAGCGGGAGTCCACGAGCAGTACTTC. This gives the protein CASSGTRLAGVHEQYF.

The V and J genes are TRBV9 and TRBJ2-2, with D tentatively TRBD1 (6 bases). Germline V gives CDR1 SGDLS, CDR2 YYNGEE. V lost 0 bases and J lost 0, with 9 bases in between. CDR3 length: 16 residues. Here the CDR3 DNA reads TGTGCCAGCAGCGTAGAGGGGGATCCGAACACCGGGGAGCTGTTTTTT. Its translation: CASSVEGDPNTGELFF.

The chain employs TRBV7-6 and TRBJ2-1; a possible D gene is TRBD2 (5 bases). The germline V gene has CDR1 SGHVS and CDR2 FNYEAQ. This CDR3 is 13 amino acids long. V dropped 2 bases and J dropped 10 bases, with 12 bases sitting between them. The CDR3 bases are TGTGCCAGCAGCTTACTAAGCGGTAACGAGCAGTTCTTC. As protein: CASSLLSGNEQFF.

This sequence joins TRBV2 and TRBJ2-7, with 8 nucleotides matching TRBD1. Germline V CDR1 and CDR2: SNHLY, FYNNEI. The CDR3 spans 12 residues. V dropped 6 bases and J dropped 6; count of bases not matched to a gene: 4. CDR3 in amino acids: CASRRTGREQYF. CDR3 nucleotide sequence: TGTGCCAGCAGGAGGACAGGGCGCGAGCAGTACTTC.

As to this clone: Other nucleotide sequences in the sample specify the same CDR3. The J gene is TRBJ2-7, the V gene TRBV5-1; 7 bases align to TRBD1. This CDR3 spans 14 amino acids. Trimming took 0 bases from V and 2 from J; bases not matched to a gene: 2. Germline CDR1 and CDR2: SGHRS and YFSETQ. CDR3: CASSLGTGAYEQYF. Here the CDR3 DNA reads TGCGCCAGCAGCTTGGGTACAGGGGCCTACGAGCAGTACTTC.

This clone has a handful of counts. The chain combines TRBV6-6 with TRBJ2-7; TRBD1 aligns across 10 bases. The length of the CDR3 is 14 residues. Germline V gives CDR1 MNHNY, CDR2 SVGAGI (reference sequence). V trimming: 5 bases; J trimming: 3 bases; junction bases outside the gene matches: 4. CDR3 in DNA: TGTGCCAGCAGTCCAGGACAGGGGGGCTACGAGCAGTACTTC. Translation gives CASSPGQGGYEQYF.

This chain connects TRBV6-4 to TRBJ2-3; 9 bases fit TRBD2. The CDR3 loop spans 14 amino acids. V lost 2 bases, J lost 4 bases, and 1 base stayed unmatched. Germline CDR1 reads MRHNA; CDR2 reads SNTAGT. The CDR3 DNA reads TGTGCCAGCAGTGACGCGGGGGGGCCAGATACGCAGTATTTT. It is translated as CASSDAGGPDTQYF.

The chain has TRBV27 and TRBJ1-1, with TRBD1 as a possible D gene (5 bases). This CDR3 has 15 residues. Trimming removed 5 bases at V and 5 bases at J, with 18 bases between. Germline lookup yields CDR1 MNHEY and CDR2 SMNVEV (reference sequence). CDR3 in amino acids: CASSDSPALRTEAFF. The CDR3 nucleotides read TGTGCCAGCAGTGACAGTCCTGCTCTGCGAACTGAAGCTTTCTTT.

The chain joins TRBV27 to TRBJ2-1; D ambiguous. The CDR3 length is 11 residues. V dropped 6 bases and J dropped 5 bases, with 5 bases sitting between them. Germline CDR1 MNHEY, CDR2 SMNVEV (reference sequence). CDR3 amino acids: CASRYNNEQFF. The DNA for the CDR3 is TGTGCCAGCAGGTACAACAATGAGCAGTTCTTC.

The chain combines TRBV28 with TRBJ2-2; 7 nucleotides line up with TRBD2. The germline gives CDR1 MDHEN, CDR2 SYDVKM. After removal of 5 bases from V and 4 bases from J, the junction contained 7 bases not matched to a gene. This CDR3 has 15 residues. CDR3 loop: CASSPLADTTGELFF. CDR3 nucleotides: TGTGCCAGCAGTCCTCTAGCGGACACCACCGGGGAGCTGTTTTTT.

J is TRBJ1-2 and V is TRBV7-9; 11 bases are a match to TRBD1. This CDR3 spans 15 amino acids. The germline gives CDR1 SEHNR, CDR2 FQNEAQ (reference sequence). After removal of 1 base from V and 4 bases from J, the junction contained 2 bases not matched to a gene. This chain's CDR3 is CASSLDGTGGYGYTF. CDR3 coding DNA: TGTGCCAGCAGCTTAGATGGGACAGGGGGCTATGGCTACACCTTC.

This clone was observed a few times. The chain links TRBV5-1 to TRBJ2-1, with 9 bases matching TRBD1. V shed 1 base and J 9 bases; nucleotides not matched to a gene: 8. CDR3 length equals 15 residues. Germline lookup yields CDR1 SGHRS and CDR2 YFSETQ. This chain's CDR3 is CASSLTGGEDIEQFF. The CDR3 DNA reads as TGCGCCAGCAGCTTGACAGGGGGCGAAGATATTGAGCAGTTCTTC. The variable domain in full, completed from reference TRBV5-1 and TRBJ2-1, reads KAGVTQTPRYLIKTRGQQVTLSCSPISGHRSVSWYQQTPGQGLQFLFEYFSETQRNKGNFPGRFSGRQFSNSRSEMNVSTLELGDSALYLCASSLTGGEDIEQFFGPGTRLTVL.

This clone has a handful of counts. The V gene is TRBV4-1, the J gene TRBJ2-7; weak D call: TRBD1 (6 bases). Germline lookup yields CDR1 MGHRA and CDR2 YSYEKL. This CDR3 has 12 residues. Between the trimmed V and J ends, which lost 5 bases and 5 bases, there was a span of 10 bases. The CDR3 DNA sequence: TGCGCCAGCAGCGGGGGCCGGGACGAGCAGTACTTC. It codes for CASSGGRDEQYF.

V is TRBV28 and J is TRBJ2-4, with a tentative D call TRBD1 (6 bases). Trimming took 6 bases from V and 2 from J, leaving 17 bases between them. The CDR3 is made up of 16 amino acids. Looked up from germline, CDR1 is MDHEN and CDR2 is SYDVKM. CDR3 loop: CASSYDRYSTKNIQYF. The CDR3 region has the DNA TGTGCCAGCAGCTATGACAGGTACTCAACCAAAAACATTCAGTACTTC.

V usage is TRBV28 and J usage is TRBJ1-1; the match to TRBD1 covers 8 bases. The CDR3 is made up of 15 amino acids. Germline V gene data show CDR1 as MDHEN and CDR2 as SYDVKM. With V trimmed by 3 bases and J by 3 bases, 6 bases remained unmatched. CDR3 protein: CASSFVSQGDTEAFF. The CDR3 DNA follows: TGTGCCAGCAGTTTCGTTTCACAGGGGGACACTGAAGCTTTCTTT.

V is TRBV7-9 and J is TRBJ2-5, with 7 bases matching TRBD1. Looked up from germline, CDR1 is SEHNR and CDR2 is FQNEAQ (reference sequence). Germline trimming cut 3 bases from V and 1 base from J; bases unmatched to any gene: 2. The CDR3 totals 14 residues. As DNA, the CDR3 is TGTGCCAGCAGCTTCCGGGACAGCCAAGAGACCCAGTACTTC. Translation gives CASSFRDSQETQYF.

The chain couples TRBV20-1 to TRBJ1-1, with unresolved D. From germline, CDR1 is DFQATT and CDR2 SNEGSKA (reference sequence). CDR3 length: 10 amino acids. The ends were cut back, 3 bases at V and 7 bases at J, with 6 bases in the middle. The CDR3 here is CSASSVEAFF. The CDR3 DNA is TGCAGTGCTAGTTCTGTTGAAGCTTTCTTT.

The chain carries TRBV2 and TRBJ2-1; TRBD2 aligns across 7 bases. The CDR3 has 17 amino acids. Per the germline V gene, CDR1 is SNHLY and CDR2 is FYNNEI. J lost 2 bases, V lost 1 base, and 8 bases had no gene match. CDR3 DNA sequence: TGTGCCAGCAGTGAAGTCGCTTCTAGCGGAGCCTACAATGAGCAGTTCTTC. As protein: CASSEVASSGAYNEQFF.

The chain has TRBV6-5 and TRBJ1-5, with D tentatively TRBD1 (5 bases). The ends were cut back, 0 bases at V and 7 bases at J, with 13 bases in the middle. CDR1 MNHEY and CDR2 SVGAGI come from the germline V gene. The CDR3 runs 15 residues. The CDR3 spells CASSYSGEGSQPQHF. As DNA, the CDR3 is TGTGCCAGCAGTTACTCGGGGGAGGGTTCCCAGCCCCAGCATTTT.

In its sample, this clone was seen a few times. The rearrangement joins TRBV6-6 to TRBJ1-2, with a tentative D call TRBD1 (6 bases). The CDR3 is 14 amino acids. Germline V gene data show CDR1 as MNHNY and CDR2 as SVGAGI (reference sequence). V lost 6 bases and J 2 bases, leaving 13 bases between the germline ends. The CDR3 here is CASRSGQSNYGYTF. The CDR3 bases are TGTGCCAGCAGGAGTGGACAGAGCAACTATGGCTACACCTTC.

This chain uses TRBV30 with TRBJ2-5, with a possible D match to TRBD2 (5 bases). The CDR3 extends over 10 amino acids. Trimming stripped 7 bases from V and 12 bases from J, with 15 bases between. Germline V gives CDR1 GTSNPN, CDR2 SVGIG (reference sequence). CDR3 sequence (DNA): TGTGCCTCCCCGTGGGAGTTCAAGTACTTC. Its translation: CASPWEFKYF.

This clone was found once. The chain joins TRBV18 to TRBJ2-1; D gene uncertain. The ends were cut back, 2 bases at V and 5 bases at J, with 4 bases in the middle. Germline V CDR1 and CDR2: KGHSH, LQKENI. The CDR3 consists of 12 residues. CDR3 loop: CASSPSDNEQFF. The DNA of the CDR3 is TGTGCCAGCTCACCATCAGACAATGAGCAGTTCTTC. Filled out from reference TRBV18 and TRBJ2-1, the complete variable domain reads NAGVMQNPRHLVRRRGQEARLRCSPMKGHSHVYWYRQLPEEGLKFMVYLQKENIIDESGMPKERFSAEFPKEGPSILRIQQVVRGDSAAYFCASSPSDNEQFFGPGTRLTVL.

The chain couples TRBV6-1 to TRBJ2-7; a weak D match, TRBD2 (5 bases). The germline V and J ends were trimmed by 6 bases and 6 bases, with 9 bases remaining between them. The CDR3 extends over 11 amino acids. Germline V lookup: CDR1 MNHNS, CDR2 SASEGT. The CDR3 coding sequence is TGTGCCAGCAGCGGACTGGGCGAGCAGTACTTC. Residues: CASSGLGEQYF.

The V call is TRBV27, the J call TRBJ2-7; TRBD2 matches 7 bases. CDR3 length: 15 residues. CDR1 is MNHEY, CDR2 SMNVEV, per germline (reference sequence). V was pared by 6 bases and J by 0 bases, with 8 bases of the junction left unmatched. The CDR3 DNA reads TGTGCCAGCAGGAAGCGGGACTCAGTCTCCTACGAGCAGTACTTC. Translated: CASRKRDSVSYEQYF.

V usage is TRBV5-4 and J usage is TRBJ1-2; tentatively, D is TRBD1 (5 bases). CDR3 length: 13 amino acids. The germline V gene encodes CDR1 SGHNT and CDR2 YYREEE (reference sequence). V shed 0 bases and J shed 2 bases, with 5 bases lying between them. This CDR3 is CASSLGQNYGYTF. CDR3 nucleotides: TGTGCCAGCAGCTTGGGACAGAACTATGGCTACACCTTC.

CDR3 region: CASSLKTGVLYIDQPQHF. The DNA of the CDR3 is TGTGCCAGCAGTTTAAAGACAGGGGTACTTTACATCGATCAGCCCCAGCATTTT. V gene TRBV28 combines with J gene TRBJ1-5; 8 positions agree with TRBD1. The CDR3 runs to 18 residues. Germline CDR1 is MDHEN and CDR2 is SYDVKM. V was clipped by 2 bases and J by 5 bases; unmatched bases: 14.

This clone has only a few counts. It may be a read error: a sequence one base away is much more abundant. The chain recombines TRBV9 with TRBJ2-3; 13 nucleotides line up with TRBD2. The CDR3 extends over 17 amino acids. Germline-derived CDR1 and CDR2 are SGDLS and YYNGEE. The CDR3: CASSPPGLAGYTDPQYF. CDR3 nucleotide sequence: TGTGCCAGCAGTCCGCCGGGACTAGCGGGGTACACAGATCCGCAGTATTTT.